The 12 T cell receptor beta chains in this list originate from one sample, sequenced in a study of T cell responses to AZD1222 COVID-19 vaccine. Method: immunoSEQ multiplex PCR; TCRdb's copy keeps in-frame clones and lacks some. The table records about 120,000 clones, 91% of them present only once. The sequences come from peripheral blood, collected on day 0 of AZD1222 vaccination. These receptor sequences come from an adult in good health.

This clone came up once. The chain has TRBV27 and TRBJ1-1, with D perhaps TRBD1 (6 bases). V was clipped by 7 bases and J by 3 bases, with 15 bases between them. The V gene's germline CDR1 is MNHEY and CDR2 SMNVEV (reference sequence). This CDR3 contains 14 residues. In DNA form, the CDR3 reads TGTGCCAGCACCCCGGGGGGCAGCGACACTGAAGCTTTCTTT. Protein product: CASTPGGSDTEAFF.

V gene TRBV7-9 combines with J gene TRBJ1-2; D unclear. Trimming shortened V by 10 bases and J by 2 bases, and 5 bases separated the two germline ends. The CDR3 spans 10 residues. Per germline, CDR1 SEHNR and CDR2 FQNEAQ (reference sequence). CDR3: CAIQNYGYTF. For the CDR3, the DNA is TGTGCCATACAGAACTATGGCTACACCTTC. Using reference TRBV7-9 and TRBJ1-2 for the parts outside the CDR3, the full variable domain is DTGVSQNPRHKITKRGQNVTFRCDPISEHNRLYWYRQTLGQGPEFLTYFQNEAQLEKSRLLSDRFSAERPKGSFSTLEIQRTEQGDSAMYLCAIQNYGYTFGSGTRLTVV.

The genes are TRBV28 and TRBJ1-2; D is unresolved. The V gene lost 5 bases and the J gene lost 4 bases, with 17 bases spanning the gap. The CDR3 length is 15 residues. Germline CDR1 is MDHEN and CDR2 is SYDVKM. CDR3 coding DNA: TGTGCCAGCAGTCCTTCGGTCCAAGGTGGCTATGGCTACACCTTC. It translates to CASSPSVQGGYGYTF.

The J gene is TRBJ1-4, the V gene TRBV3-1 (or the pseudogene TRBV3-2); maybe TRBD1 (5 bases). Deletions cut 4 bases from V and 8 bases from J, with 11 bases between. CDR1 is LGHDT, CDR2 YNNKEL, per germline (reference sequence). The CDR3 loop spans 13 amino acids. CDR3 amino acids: CASSRDPTEKLFF. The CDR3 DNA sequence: TGTGCCAGCAGCCGGGACCCTACGGAAAAACTGTTTTTT.

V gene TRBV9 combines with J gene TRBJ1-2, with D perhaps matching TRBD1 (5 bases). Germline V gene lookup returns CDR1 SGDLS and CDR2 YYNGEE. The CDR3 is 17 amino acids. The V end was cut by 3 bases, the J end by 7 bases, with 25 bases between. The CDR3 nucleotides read TGTGCCAGCAGCGGGATCCGAATCCGGGACTCTACTACTGGCTACACCTTC. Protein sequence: CASSGIRIRDSTTGYTF.

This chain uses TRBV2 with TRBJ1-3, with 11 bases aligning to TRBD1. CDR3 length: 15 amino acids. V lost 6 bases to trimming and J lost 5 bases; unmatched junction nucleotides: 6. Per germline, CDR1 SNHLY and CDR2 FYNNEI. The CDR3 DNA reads TGTGCCAGCAGCCGGAGGGACAGGGGGAGAAACACCATATATTTT. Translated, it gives CASSRRDRGRNTIYF.

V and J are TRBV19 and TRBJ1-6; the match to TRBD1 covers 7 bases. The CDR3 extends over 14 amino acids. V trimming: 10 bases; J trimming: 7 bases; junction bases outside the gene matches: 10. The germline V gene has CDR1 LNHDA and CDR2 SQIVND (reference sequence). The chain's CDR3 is CATNTGAGNSPLHF. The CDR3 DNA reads TGTGCCACTAATACAGGGGCGGGGAATTCACCCCTCCACTTT.

CDR3 sequence (DNA): TGTGCCAGCAGTTACAACGACAGGGGGGAAAATCAGCCCCAGCATTTT. Translated: CASSYNDRGENQPQHF. The V gene is TRBV6-5, the J gene TRBJ1-5, with 9 bases matching TRBD1. The CDR3 runs 16 residues. Trimming cost V 2 bases and J 4 bases; bases outside gene matches: 6. Germline V gene sequence: CDR1 MNHEY, CDR2 SVGAGI.

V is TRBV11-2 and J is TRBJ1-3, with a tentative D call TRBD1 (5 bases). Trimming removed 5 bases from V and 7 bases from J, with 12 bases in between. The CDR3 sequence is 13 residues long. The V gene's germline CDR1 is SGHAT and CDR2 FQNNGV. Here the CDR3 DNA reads TGTGCCAGCAGCCTGGGGGTGGGGAACACCATATATTTT. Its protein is CASSLGVGNTIYF. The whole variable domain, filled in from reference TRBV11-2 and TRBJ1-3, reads EAGVAQSPRYKIIEKRQSVAFWCNPISGHATLYWYQQILGQGPKLLIQFQNNGVVDDSQLPKDRFSAERLKGVDSTLKIQPAKLEDSAVYLCASSLGVGNTIYFGEGSWLTVV.

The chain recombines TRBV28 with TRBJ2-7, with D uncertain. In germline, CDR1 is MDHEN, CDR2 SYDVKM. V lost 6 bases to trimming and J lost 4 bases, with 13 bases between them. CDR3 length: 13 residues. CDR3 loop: CASRETARYEQYF. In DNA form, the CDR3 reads TGTGCCAGCAGGGAAACGGCACGGTACGAGCAGTACTTC.

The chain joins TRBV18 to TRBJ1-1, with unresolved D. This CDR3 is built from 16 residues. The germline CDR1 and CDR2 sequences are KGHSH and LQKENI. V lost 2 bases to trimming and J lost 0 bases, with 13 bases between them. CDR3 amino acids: CASSPTGPAMNTEAFF. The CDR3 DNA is TGTGCCAGCTCACCAACCGGGCCAGCAATGAACACTGAAGCTTTCTTT.

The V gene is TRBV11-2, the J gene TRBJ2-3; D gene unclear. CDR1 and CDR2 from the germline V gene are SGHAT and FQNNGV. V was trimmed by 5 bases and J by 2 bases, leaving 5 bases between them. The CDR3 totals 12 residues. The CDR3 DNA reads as TGTGCCAGCAGCCTAAACACAGATACGCAGTATTTT. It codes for CASSLNTDTQYF.